A selection of T cell receptor beta chains follows, all from one sample in a study of a mutant IDH1 vaccine in newly diagnosed glioma. The protocol was immunoSEQ multiplex PCR, while the TCRdb copy is restricted to in-frame clones and leaves out a portion. Here the sample spans 55,000 or so clones, about 91% being singletons. No antigen is known for these receptors. Here the sequenced sample was PBMCs, taken from a glioma patient whose treatment included an IDH1 peptide vaccine. Receptor source: a man aged 50 to 59 with glioma. CDR3s include the opening cysteine and the closing phenylalanine or tryptophan. Fields, in order: CDR3 length, V gene, J gene, D gene, clone size, CDR3 DNA, CDR3 protein. A D gene is named only where the DNA matches it firmly. Size is omitted from some rows. Given values are once, few, many or a class for expanded clones.

>15|TRBV7-2|TRBJ2-7|-|-
TGTGCCAGCAGCTTTGGGGTAACAGGTCGGGGTGAGCAGTACTTC
CASSFGVTGRGEQYF
>14|TRBV6-6|TRBJ2-7|TRBD1|once
TGTGCCAGCACCCGGGACAGGCTCCCCTACGAGCAGTACTTC
CASTRDRLPYEQYF
>15|TRBV6-1|TRBJ2-7|-|-
TGTGCCAGCAGTGAAGGTGCGACAGGGAGGTACGAGCAGTACTTC
CASSEGATGRYEQYF
>17|TRBV7-3|TRBJ1-1|-|-
TGTGCCAGCAGCTCAACCCAGGGCTCTCGCCCTATCACTGAAGCTTTCTTT
CASSSTQGSRPITEAFF
>14|TRBV7-8|TRBJ2-7|-|-
TGTGCCAGCAGCGTCGGGACGGTCTCCTACGAGCAGTACTTC
CASSVGTVSYEQYF
>11|TRBV20-1|TRBJ2-7|TRBD2|-
TGCAGTGCTTCACGGCGGGGGGAGCAGTACTTC
CSASRRGEQYF
>13|TRBV30|TRBJ2-6|-|-
TGTGCCTGGAGCCGCTCTGGGGCCAACGTCCTGACTTTC
CAWSRSGANVLTF
>13|TRBV6-1|TRBJ2-7|-|-
TGTGCCAGCAGTGAAGGATTGAGGGTCGAGCAGTACTTC
CASSEGLRVEQYF
>15|TRBV5-1|TRBJ1-3|-|-
TGCGCCAGCGGTACAGGGCCTAGCTCTGGAAACACCATATATTTT
CASGTGPSSGNTIYF
>14|TRBV5-4|TRBJ2-5|TRBD1|-
TGTGCCAGCAGCGGATGGACAGGGCAAGAGACCCAGTACTTC
CASSGWTGQETQYF
>14|TRBV30|TRBJ1-2|TRBD1|few
TGTGCCTGGAGTGTCGACAGGGGGCTCCCGGGCTACACCTTC
CAWSVDRGLPGYTF
>13|TRBV14|TRBJ1-1|-|-
TGTGCCAGCAGCCAGTTTGCGGGTACTGAAGCTTTCTTT
CASSQFAGTEAFF
>13|TRBV7-8|TRBJ1-2|-|few
TGTGCCAGCAGTAGTGGGACGGACTATGGCTACACCTTC
CASSSGTDYGYTF
>14|TRBV7-6|TRBJ2-2|-|few
TGTGCCAGCAGCTCAACAGGGTACACCGGGGAGCTGTTTTTT
CASSSTGYTGELFF
>13|TRBV7-5|TRBJ1-1|-|-
TGTGCCAGCAGCTTCAGCAGGGGCAGAGAAGCTTTCTTT
CASSFSRGREAFF
>16|TRBV28|TRBJ2-1|TRBD2|-
TGTGCCAGCAGCCCGTCCCTAGCGGGGCGCTACAATGAGCAGTTCTTC
CASSPSLAGRYNEQFF
>8|TRBV20-1|TRBJ1-2|-|-
TGCAGTGCTAGAGAGGACCTCTTC
CSAREDLF
>15|TRBV4-1|TRBJ2-3|TRBD1|-
TGCGCCAGCAGCCAGGCAGGGGGCGAGGCTTATACGCAGTATTTT
CASSQAGGEAYTQYF
>15|TRBV6-1|TRBJ1-3|-|-
TGTGCCACCCGGGTGGGAATTTTCTCTGGAAACACCATATATTTT
CATRVGIFSGNTIYF
>13|TRBV6-4|TRBJ2-2|-|-
TGTGCCAGCAGTGAGGGGGACACCGGGGAGCTGTTTTTT
CASSEGDTGELFF
>14|TRBV15|TRBJ1-6|TRBD1|few
TGTGCCACCAGCAGTGTACAGGGGAATTCACCCCTCCACTTT
CATSSVQGNSPLHF
>15|TRBV7-2|TRBJ2-5|TRBD1|-
TGTGCCAGCAGCTTAACACAGGGGGCGGAAGAGACCCAGTACTTC
CASSLTQGAEETQYF
>12|TRBV6-5|TRBJ2-2|-|-
TGTGCCAGCAGAACAAGACTCGGGGAGCTGTTTTTT
CASRTRLGELFF
>14|TRBV5-4|TRBJ1-5|-|-
TGTGCCAGCAGCTTGGATGGGGGAGATCAGCCCCAGCATTTT
CASSLDGGDQPQHF
>15|TRBV16|TRBJ1-1|-|once
TGTGCCAGCAGCCTGTGGCCCGGCGCGGGCTCTGAAGCTTTCTTT
CASSLWPGAGSEAFF
>15|TRBV19|TRBJ2-6|-|-
TGTGCCAGTAGTGCTCAGGGAACTGGGGCCAACGTCCTGACTTTC
CASSAQGTGANVLTF
>15|TRBV4-3|TRBJ1-3|TRBD1|-
TGCGCCAGCAGCCAGGGGACAGCCACTGGAAACACCATATATTTT
CASSQGTATGNTIYF
>16|TRBV19|TRBJ2-7|-|-
TGTGCCAGTACCCCAACACGGGGGCAGGGTCCCTACGAGCAGTACTTC
CASTPTRGQGPYEQYF
>17|TRBV5-1|TRBJ2-7|-|-
TGCGCCAGCAGCTTGGCAGCCGGAGAACGGGATTCCTACGAGCAGTACTTC
CASSLAAGERDSYEQYF
>14|TRBV25-1|TRBJ2-2|-|-
TGTGCCAGCAGTGAACGAGGGGGGGCCGGGGAGCTGTTTTTT
CASSERGGAGELFF
>17|TRBV27|TRBJ2-3|TRBD2|-
TGTGCCAGCAGTCGCCCGGGACTAGCGGGAGGGGTGGATACGCAGTATTTT
CASSRPGLAGGVDTQYF
>18|TRBV27|TRBJ2-7|TRBD1|-
TGTGCCAGCAGTTTATCGATGGGACAGGCCCCTAGCTCCTACGAGCAGTACTTC
CASSLSMGQAPSSYEQYF
>13|TRBV19|TRBJ2-3|-|-
TGTGCCAGTAGTGTTTTTGGCACAGATACGCAGTATTTT
CASSVFGTDTQYF
>13|TRBV5-1|TRBJ1-1|TRBD1|-
TGCGCCAGCATGAGGGGGCTGAACACTGAAGCTTTCTTT
CASMRGLNTEAFF
>19|TRBV19|TRBJ1-5|TRBD1|-
TGTGCCAGTAGTATCTTTGGAGGGGAGGGGGCCGGGGGCAATCAGCCCCAGCATTTT
CASSIFGGEGAGGNQPQHF
>15|TRBV7-8|TRBJ1-3|-|-
TGTGCCAGCAGCTCCTCCAGCAGGGCTGGAAACACCATATATTTT
CASSSSSRAGNTIYF
>13|TRBV28|TRBJ1-4|-|-
TGTGCCAGCAGTAGGGGGGGCGATGAAAAACTGTTTTTT
CASSRGGDEKLFF
>13|TRBV30|TRBJ2-1|-|-
TGTGCCTGGAATTTGCGGGGATACAATGAGCAGTTCTTC
CAWNLRGYNEQFF
>13|TRBV2|TRBJ2-7|TRBD1|-
TGTGCCATCCTAGGGGGCCACTGGGACGAGCAGTACTTC
CAILGGHWDEQYF